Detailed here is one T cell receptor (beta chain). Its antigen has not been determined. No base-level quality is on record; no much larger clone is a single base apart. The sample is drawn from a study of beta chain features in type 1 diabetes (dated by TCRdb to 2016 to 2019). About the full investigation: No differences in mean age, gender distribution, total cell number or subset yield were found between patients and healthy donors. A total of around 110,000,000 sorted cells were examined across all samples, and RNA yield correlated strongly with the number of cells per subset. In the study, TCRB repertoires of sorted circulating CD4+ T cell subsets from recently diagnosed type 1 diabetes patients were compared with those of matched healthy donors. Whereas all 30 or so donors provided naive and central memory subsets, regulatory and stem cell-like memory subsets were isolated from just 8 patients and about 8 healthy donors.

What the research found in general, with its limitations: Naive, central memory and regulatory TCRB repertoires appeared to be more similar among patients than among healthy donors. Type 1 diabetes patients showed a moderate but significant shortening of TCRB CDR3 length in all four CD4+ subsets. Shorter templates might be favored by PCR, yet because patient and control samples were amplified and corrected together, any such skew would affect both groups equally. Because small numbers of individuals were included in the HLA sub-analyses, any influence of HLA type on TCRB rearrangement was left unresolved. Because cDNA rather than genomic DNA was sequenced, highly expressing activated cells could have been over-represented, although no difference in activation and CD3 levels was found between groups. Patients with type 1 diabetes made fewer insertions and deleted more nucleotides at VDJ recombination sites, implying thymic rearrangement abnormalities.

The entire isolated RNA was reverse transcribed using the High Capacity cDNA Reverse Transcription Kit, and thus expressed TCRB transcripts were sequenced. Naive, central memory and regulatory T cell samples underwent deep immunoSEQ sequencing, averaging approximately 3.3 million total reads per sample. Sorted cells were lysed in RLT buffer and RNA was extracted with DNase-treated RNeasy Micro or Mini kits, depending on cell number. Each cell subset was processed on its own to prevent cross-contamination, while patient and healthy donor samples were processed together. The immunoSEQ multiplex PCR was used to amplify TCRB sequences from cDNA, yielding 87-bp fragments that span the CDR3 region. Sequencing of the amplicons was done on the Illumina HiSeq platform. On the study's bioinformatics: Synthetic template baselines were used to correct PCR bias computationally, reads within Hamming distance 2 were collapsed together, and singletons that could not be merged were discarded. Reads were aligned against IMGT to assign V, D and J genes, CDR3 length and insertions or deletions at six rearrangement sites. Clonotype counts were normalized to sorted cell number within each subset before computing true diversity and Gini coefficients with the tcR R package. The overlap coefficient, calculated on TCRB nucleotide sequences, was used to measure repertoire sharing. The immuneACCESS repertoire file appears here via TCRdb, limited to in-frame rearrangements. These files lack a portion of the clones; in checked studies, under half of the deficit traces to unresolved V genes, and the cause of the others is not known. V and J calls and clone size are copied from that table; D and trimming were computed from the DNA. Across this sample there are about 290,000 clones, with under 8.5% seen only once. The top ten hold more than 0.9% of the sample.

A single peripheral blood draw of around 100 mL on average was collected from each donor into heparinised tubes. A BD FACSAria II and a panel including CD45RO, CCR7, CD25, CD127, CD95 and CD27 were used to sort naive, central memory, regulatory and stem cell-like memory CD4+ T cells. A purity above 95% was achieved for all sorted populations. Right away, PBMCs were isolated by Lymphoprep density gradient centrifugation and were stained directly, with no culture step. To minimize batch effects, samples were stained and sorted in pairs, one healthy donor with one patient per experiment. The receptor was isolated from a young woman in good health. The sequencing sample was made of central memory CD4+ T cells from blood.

CDR3 protein: CSVVHTSNTEAFF. The DNA is as follows: TGCAGCGTTGTACACACTTCGAACACTGAAGCTTTCTTT. The receptor chain draws on TRBV29-1 and TRBJ1-1; the D gene assignment is ambiguous. There are 13 amino acids in the CDR3, from cysteine to phenylalanine inclusive. The retained sequence is limited to the CDR3, 39 bases, with the frame set at the first base. The germline V gene specifies SQVTM as CDR1 and ANQGSEA as CDR2. V and J lose 4 bases and 1 base, and a span of 10 bases separates them.